Below, 28 T cell receptor beta chains from the same sample are listed, as sequenced in a study of vaccination effects on CD4 cells after COVID-19. Their cognate antigens are unknown. Some clones are missing from TCRdb's copy, which holds only in-frame ones; the method was immunoSEQ multiplex PCR. The repertoire holds tens of thousands of clones, with around 67% as singletons. Viral peptide pool expansion of antigen-specific CD4+ T cells preceded sequencing in the ViraFEST assay. Cells that had been cultured for 10 days were the source of isolated CD4+ T cells. Vaccine recipients had no previous SARS-CoV-2 infection; their nucleocapsid antibodies were negative. Sequenced here: CD4+ T cells from PBMCs cultured with SARS-CoV-2 spike peptides, sampled before COVID-19 vaccination. The origin of the receptors is a human donor who received a COVID-19 vaccine.

This clone was counted only a few times. The chain has TRBV11-2 and TRBJ1-1; D call uncertain. V was trimmed by 0 bases and J by 2 bases, leaving 13 bases between them. CDR3 length: 16 residues. Per germline, CDR1 SGHAT and CDR2 FQNNGV. The CDR3 is CASSLDRLQLNTEAFF. The DNA of the CDR3 is TGTGCCAGCAGCTTAGATCGTCTGCAACTAAACACTGAAGCTTTCTTT.

The V gene is TRBV7-6, the J gene TRBJ2-3; 11 bases agree with TRBD2. CDR3 length: 17 residues. In germline, CDR1 is SGHVS, CDR2 FNYEAQ. J lost 4 bases, V lost 7 bases, and 13 bases had no gene match. The CDR3, as DNA: TGTGCCAGCACCCTGGGAATCCTAGCGGGAGGATCAGATACGCAGTATTTT. This sequence encodes CASTLGILAGGSDTQYF.

The gene calls are TRBV18 and TRBJ1-5, with D perhaps matching TRBD1 (5 bases). The ends were cut back, 3 bases at V and 6 bases at J, with 12 bases in the middle. The length of the CDR3 is 14 residues. CDR1 and CDR2 (germline): KGHSH, LQKENI. In DNA form, the CDR3 reads TGTGCCAGCTCACCGGGTACTGGGGGTCAGCCCCAGCATTTT. Translated: CASSPGTGGQPQHF.

By proportion, this clone is medium-sized. Other nucleotide sequences in the sample specify the same CDR3. The rearrangement uses TRBV7-2 and TRBJ2-2, with D unclear. CDR1 is SGHTA, CDR2 FQGNSA, per germline. The CDR3 runs to 12 residues. Between the trimmed V and J ends, which lost 4 bases and 3 bases, there was a span of 3 bases. For the CDR3, the DNA is TGTGCCAGCAGCTCGGACACCGGGGAGCTGTTTTTT. It encodes CASSSDTGELFF.

This clone has a single count. The V gene is TRBV3-1 (or the pseudogene TRBV3-2), the J gene TRBJ2-4; no clear D. With 1 base removed from V and 8 bases from J, the gap between germline ends came to 6 bases. Germline V gives CDR1 LGHDT, CDR2 YNNKEL (reference sequence). The CDR3 covers 12 residues. The CDR3 DNA is TGTGCCAGCAGCCAAGGTACGCACATTCAGTACTTC. Translated, it gives CASSQGTHIQYF.

The chain has TRBV3-1 (or the pseudogene TRBV3-2) and TRBJ2-1; D uncertain. The CDR3 length is 14 residues. The ends were cut back, 3 bases at V and 5 bases at J, with 11 bases in the middle. Germline V lookup: CDR1 LGHDT, CDR2 YNNKEL (reference sequence). CDR3 bases: TGTGCCAGCAGCCATCTCGGTTCCGACAATGAGCAGTTCTTC. Translated: CASSHLGSDNEQFF.

This clone has just a few counts. V and J are TRBV7-9 and TRBJ1-1; D possibly corresponds to TRBD1 (5 bases). Germline-derived CDR1 and CDR2 are SEHNR and FQNEAQ (reference sequence). The ends were cut back, 5 bases at V and 4 bases at J, with 17 bases in the middle. CDR3 length equals 15 residues. DNA for the CDR3: TGTGCCAGCAGCCCTCCGGGGAGACAGTCCACTGAAGCTTTCTTT. This sequence encodes CASSPPGRQSTEAFF.

This clone occurred a few times. V is TRBV30 and J is TRBJ1-1, with 7 bases fitting TRBD1. From germline, CDR1 is GTSNPN and CDR2 SVGIG (reference sequence). V shed 4 bases and J 5 bases; nucleotides not matched to a gene: 7. This CDR3 region has 13 residues. In DNA form, the CDR3 reads TGTGCCTGGACTAGACAGGGAGGGACTGAAGCTTTCTTT. It is translated as CAWTRQGGTEAFF.

The chain employs TRBV4-1 and TRBJ2-7; 9 bases are shared with TRBD1. J lost 4 bases, V lost 1 base, and 5 bases had no gene match. The length of the CDR3 is 15 residues. The germline V gene has CDR1 MGHRA and CDR2 YSYEKL. The CDR3 sequence: CASSQAVDRGYEQYF. CDR3 sequence (DNA): TGCGCCAGCAGCCAAGCGGTGGACAGGGGTTACGAGCAGTACTTC.

This clone has more than one count but fewer than ten. V usage is TRBV5-6 and J usage is TRBJ1-2; D is unresolved. Trimming pared 4 bases from V and 8 bases from J, leaving 15 bases between. In germline, CDR1 is SGHDT, CDR2 YYEEEE. CDR3 length equals 13 residues. The CDR3 bases are TGTGCCAGCAGCCCCGGTGGCGGAATAGGCTACACCTTC. Translating gives CASSPGGGIGYTF.

The V and J genes are TRBV19 and TRBJ2-1; D is ambiguous. V was clipped by 4 bases and J by 3 bases, with 10 bases between them. Germline V gives CDR1 LNHDA, CDR2 SQIVND (reference sequence). The CDR3 is made up of 14 amino acids. DNA for the CDR3: TGTGCCAGTAGTAGCCAGGCCCGCTACAATGAGCAGTTCTTC. It specifies CASSSQARYNEQFF. Drawing the rest from reference TRBV19 and TRBJ2-1, the complete variable domain is DGGITQSPKYLFRKEGQNVTLSCEQNLNHDAMYWYRQDPGQGLRLIYYSQIVNDFQKGDIAEGYSVSREKKESFPLTVTSAQKNPTAFYLCASSSQARYNEQFFGPGTRLTVL.

The rearrangement links TRBV4-3 to TRBJ2-6; unclear D gene. The germline CDR1 and CDR2 sequences are LGHNA and YSLEER. The CDR3 runs to 15 residues. V lost 0 bases and J lost 2, with 5 bases in between. The CDR3 nucleotides are TGCGCCAGCAGCCAAGATTCGCCTGGGGCCAACGTCCTGACTTTC. This sequence encodes CASSQDSPGANVLTF.

The table lists this clone with a few counts. The chain recombines TRBV7-9 with TRBJ1-1; no firm D call. Germline V lookup: CDR1 SEHNR, CDR2 FQNEAQ (reference sequence). The V gene lost 1 base and the J gene lost 4 bases, with 10 bases spanning the gap. This CDR3 is built from 14 residues. CDR3 DNA sequence: TGTGCCAGCAGCTTAGACGGTCAGAGCACTGAAGCTTTCTTT. It codes for CASSLDGQSTEAFF.

The rearrangement uses TRBV7-2 and TRBJ1-2; D unclear. The CDR3 sequence is 14 residues long. In germline, CDR1 is SGHTA, CDR2 FQGNSA. The ends were cut back, 2 bases at V and 4 bases at J, with 11 bases in the middle. CDR3 sequence: CASSLTPTSYGYTF. CDR3 sequence (DNA): TGTGCCAGCAGCTTAACCCCGACTTCCTATGGCTACACCTTC.

V and J are TRBV5-1 and TRBJ2-2; no reliable D call. Germline V gives CDR1 SGHRS, CDR2 YFSETQ. Trimming cost V 0 bases and J 2 bases, with 5 bases left between them. This CDR3 spans 14 amino acids. The CDR3 bases are TGCGCCAGCAGCTTGGCAAGCAACACCGGGGAGCTGTTTTTT. This sequence encodes CASSLASNTGELFF. The full variable domain, its missing parts supplied by reference TRBV5-1 and TRBJ2-2, is KAGVTQTPRYLIKTRGQQVTLSCSPISGHRSVSWYQQTPGQGLQFLFEYFSETQRNKGNFPGRFSGRQFSNSRSEMNVSTLELGDSALYLCASSLASNTGELFFGEGSRLTVL.

The V call is TRBV7-8, the J call TRBJ2-6; possibly TRBD1 or TRBD2 for D (5 bases each). V was cut by 8 bases and J by 0 bases, with 8 bases left in between. Germline CDR1 and CDR2: SGHVS and FQNEAQ. The CDR3 runs 14 residues. The CDR3 DNA reads TGTGCCAGCCACGGGGCCTCTGGGGCCAACGTCCTGACTTTC. This sequence encodes CASHGASGANVLTF.

The V and J genes are TRBV7-2 and TRBJ1-4; D ambiguous. The CDR3 length is 13 residues. Germline CDR1 reads SGHTA; CDR2 reads FQGNSA. Trimming left V 1 base short and J 13 bases short, with 13 bases between. CDR3 bases: TGTGCCAGCAGCTTAGACCCAGGTCGATTACTGTTTTTT. Its translation is CASSLDPGRLLFF.

This clone appeared a few times. The rearrangement uses TRBV4-3 and TRBJ1-3, with unresolved D. With 0 bases removed from V and 1 base from J, the gap between germline ends came to 10 bases. Germline CDR1 is LGHNA and CDR2 is YSLEER. This CDR3 contains 16 residues. CDR3 protein: CASSQDTLSSGNTIYF. The DNA of the CDR3 is TGCGCCAGCAGCCAAGATACGTTAAGTTCTGGAAACACCATATATTTT.

The chain is built from TRBV2 and TRBJ1-1, with D maybe TRBD1 (6 bases). This CDR3 has 15 residues. Germline lookup yields CDR1 SNHLY and CDR2 FYNNEI. Between the trimmed V and J ends, which lost 7 bases and 1 base, there was a span of 16 bases. CDR3 DNA: TGTGCCAGCAACCTAGGGGGGTTGGGGAACACTGAAGCTTTCTTT. Residues: CASNLGGLGNTEAFF.

A single count supports this clone. The V and J genes are TRBV28 and TRBJ2-3; no clear D. The CDR3 extends over 14 amino acids. Germline V lookup: CDR1 MDHEN, CDR2 SYDVKM. V dropped 3 bases and J dropped 5 bases, with 12 bases sitting between them. DNA of the CDR3: TGTGCCAGCAGTTTCCTGTCGGTGAGAGATACGCAGTATTTT. Translation gives CASSFLSVRDTQYF.

The chain joins TRBV6-6 to TRBJ2-7, with TRBD1 matching 9 bases. Losses at the gene ends were 4 bases for V and 10 bases for J; bases not matched to a gene: 8. The V gene's germline CDR1 is MNHNY and CDR2 SVGAGI (reference sequence). There are 13 residues in the CDR3. CDR3 DNA sequence: TGTGCCAGCAGTTTGGGACAGGGTGCCTATCAGTACTTC. Its protein is CASSLGQGAYQYF.

The rearrangement uses TRBV7-9 and TRBJ1-4, with 9 bases aligning to TRBD1. The CDR3 runs to 14 residues. The germline V gene has CDR1 SEHNR and CDR2 FQNEAQ (reference sequence). With V trimmed by 6 bases and J by 8 bases, 7 bases remained unmatched. Here the CDR3 reads CASSQGQGREKLFF. The CDR3 region has the DNA TGTGCCAGCAGTCAAGGACAGGGGAGGGAAAAACTGTTTTTT. Complete variable domain (other parts from reference TRBV7-9 and TRBJ1-4): DTGVSQNPRHKITKRGQNVTFRCDPISEHNRLYWYRQTLGQGPEFLTYFQNEAQLEKSRLLSDRFSAERPKGSFSTLEIQRTEQGDSAMYLCASSQGQGREKLFFGSGTQLSVL.

In its sample, this clone was seen once. The gene calls are TRBV5-6 and TRBJ2-7; the match to TRBD2 covers 13 bases. Germline trimming cut 4 bases from V and 3 bases from J; bases unmatched to any gene: 4. CDR1 SGHDT and CDR2 YYEEEE come from the germline V gene. This CDR3 has 15 amino acids. CDR3 protein: CASSPWTSGSYEQYF. CDR3 DNA: TGTGCCAGCAGCCCTTGGACTAGCGGGAGCTACGAGCAGTACTTC.

This sequence joins TRBV6-1 and TRBJ2-7, with D perhaps given as TRBD1 or TRBD2 (6 bases each). V was pared by 4 bases and J by 4 bases, with 23 bases between. The CDR3 totals 17 residues. Germline V gene data show CDR1 as MNHNS and CDR2 as SASEGT. The CDR3 loop is CASSVDGGPTLFYEQYF. CDR3 coding DNA: TGTGCCAGCAGTGTGGATGGGGGGCCTACACTTTTTTACGAGCAGTACTTC.

This clone showed up just a few times. V is TRBV6-6 and J is TRBJ1-3, with D possibly being TRBD1 (6 bases). Germline values: CDR1 MNHNY, CDR2 SVGAGI (reference sequence). V was pared by 6 bases and J by 2 bases, with 11 bases between. This CDR3 region has 14 residues. CDR3 DNA: TGTGCCAGCAGCCCCTGGACAGCTGGAAACACCATATATTTT. Protein product: CASSPWTAGNTIYF.

The chain couples TRBV6-5 to TRBJ1-3; D possibly corresponds to TRBD1 (5 bases). Germline loops: CDR1 MNHEY, CDR2 SVGAGI. The CDR3 is 15 amino acids. Trimming removed 0 bases at V and 2 bases at J, with 8 bases between. CDR3 bases: TGTGCCAGCAGTTACTCGGGGGTTCCTGGAAACACCATATATTTT. It encodes CASSYSGVPGNTIYF.

The gene calls are TRBV2 and TRBJ2-1; 9 nucleotides line up with TRBD1. CDR1 is SNHLY and CDR2 is FYNNEI in the germline V gene. This CDR3 region has 15 residues. V was pared by 2 bases and J by 4 bases, with 3 bases of the junction left unmatched. CDR3 residues: CASSELGTGYNEQFF. The CDR3, as DNA: TGTGCCAGCAGTGAACTAGGGACAGGGTACAATGAGCAGTTCTTC.

There are a few counts of this clone. This sequence joins TRBV3-1 (or the pseudogene TRBV3-2) and TRBJ2-1; TRBD2 agrees at 10 bases. Trimming cost V 6 bases and J 12 bases; bases outside gene matches: 11. CDR1 is LGHDT and CDR2 is YNNKEL in the germline V gene (reference sequence). The CDR3 is 14 residues long. The CDR3, as DNA: TGTGCCAGCAGAGCGACTAGCGGGCCCGCCGTGCAGTTCTTC. It specifies CASRATSGPAVQFF.